This TCR beta chain came from a study of shared clonotypes between healthy human individuals. Clones were sequenced by immunoSEQ multiplex PCR, and TCRdb holds only the in-frame ones, with some missing. The profile shows more than 550,000 clones, 90% of them singletons. Per germline, CDR1 SGHDT and CDR2 YYEEEE. The CDR3 runs to 16 residues. Trimming at V came to 4 bases and at J to 1 base, leaving 3 bases not matched to a gene. The sequence came from a man younger than 30 in good health. Some clones in this sample may be carry-over from other donors' samples. This chain joins TRBV5-6 and TRBJ2-3; 13 bases map to TRBD2. Material for sequencing was memory CD8+ T cells from PBMCs. Subset in this sample: CD45RO+ cells pooled with CCR7-negative TemRA cells. The CDR3 region has the DNA TGTGCCAGCAGCGCGGGACTAGCGGGACGCACAGATACGCAGTATTTT. Amino acid sequence: CASSAGLAGRTDTQYF.